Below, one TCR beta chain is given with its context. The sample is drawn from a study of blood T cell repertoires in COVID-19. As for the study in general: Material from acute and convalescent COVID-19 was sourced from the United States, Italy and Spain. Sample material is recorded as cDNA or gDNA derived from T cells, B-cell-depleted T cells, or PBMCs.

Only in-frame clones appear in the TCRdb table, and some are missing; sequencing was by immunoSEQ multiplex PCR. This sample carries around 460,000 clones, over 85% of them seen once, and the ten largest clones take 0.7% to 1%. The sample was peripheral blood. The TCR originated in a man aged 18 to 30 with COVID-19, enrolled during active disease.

CDR3 in amino acids: CASVFRATGPYEQYF. DNA for the CDR3: TGTGCCAGCGTTTTCAGAGCGACAGGGCCCTACGAGCAGTACTTC. The chain is built from TRBV27 and TRBJ2-7, with 7 bases fitting TRBD1. The CDR3 loop spans 15 amino acids. Germline assignment: CDR1 MNHEY and CDR2 SMNVEV (reference sequence). V dropped 8 bases and J dropped 2; count of bases not matched to a gene: 12.